One sample yielded the 16 T cell receptor beta chains listed below, sequenced in a study of T cell repertoires in cytomegalovirus infection. TCRdb passed the reads through MiXCR, listing each CDR3 protein once. The table shows fewer than 700,000 distinct CDR3 sequences, with 20% to 25% occurring only once. The sample was CD8+ T cells from PBMCs. All receptors come from a human donor in good health (CMV status not recorded). Some clones in this sample may be carry-over from other donors' samples.

There are a few counts of this clonotype. The chain links TRBV14 to TRBJ1-5; D is perhaps TRBD1 (5 bases). Germline CDR1 SGHDN, CDR2 FVKESK. The CDR3 runs 15 residues. V was trimmed by 4 bases and J by 3 bases, leaving 13 bases between them. CDR3 in amino acids: CASSPGGNPNQPQHF. The DNA of the CDR3 is TGTGCCAGCAGCCCGGGGGGAAACCCCAATCAGCCCCAGCATTTT.

The gene calls are TRBV15 and TRBJ1-5; TRBD1 is a possible D gene (5 bases). Trimming removed 6 bases from V and 8 bases from J, with 14 bases in between. Germline-derived CDR1 and CDR2 are LNHNV and YYDKDF (reference sequence). This CDR3 is 13 amino acids long. The DNA for the CDR3 is TGTGCCACCAGTCCTCCGGGACGCGAGCCCCAGCATTTT. Translating it yields CATSPPGREPQHF.

A word on this clonotype: With a much larger clone just one base away, this may be a read error. The chain has TRBV12-3 or TRBV12-4 and TRBJ2-1; TRBD1 might be the D (5 bases). This CDR3 has 12 amino acids. The CDR3 region is CASGFEGDEQFF. CDR3 DNA: TGTGCCAGCGGTTTTGAAGGGGATGAGCAGTTCTTC.

This clonotype was picked up many times. The rearrangement joins TRBV7-2 to TRBJ2-2; 13 nucleotides agree with TRBD2. Germline values: CDR1 SGHTA, CDR2 FQGNSA. V lost 4 bases and J lost 3; bases outside the gene matches: 14. The CDR3 loop spans 20 amino acids. The chain's CDR3 is CASSYPTSGGPGLDTGELFF. CDR3 nucleotides: TGTGCCAGCAGCTATCCGACTAGCGGGGGGCCGGGGTTGGACACCGGGGAGCTGTTTTTT.

The genes are TRBV20-1 and TRBJ2-2, with 7 bases matching TRBD1. The CDR3 runs to 13 residues. Germline values: CDR1 DFQATT, CDR2 SNEGSKA (reference sequence). V lost 7 bases and J lost 7; bases outside the gene matches: 9. CDR3 nucleotide sequence: TGCAGTGTCCCAGAACAGGGGATCGGGGAGCTGTTTTTT. Amino acid sequence: CSVPEQGIGELFF.

This clonotype was seen at least ten times. This chain joins TRBV19 and TRBJ2-7; D is undetermined. Germline V gives CDR1 LNHDA, CDR2 SQIVND (reference sequence). V shed 3 bases and J shed 3 bases, with 12 bases lying between them. The CDR3 contains 14 residues. Here the CDR3 reads CASSISPGFYEQYF. CDR3 in DNA: TGTGCCAGTAGTATCTCCCCTGGGTTCTACGAGCAGTACTTC.

There are a few counts of this clonotype. The V and J genes are TRBV4-3 and TRBJ2-5; D remains unclear. The CDR3 has 14 residues. Trimming pared 3 bases from V and 5 bases from J, leaving 13 bases between. Germline assignment: CDR1 LGHNA and CDR2 YSLEER. CDR3 in amino acids: CASSQAAVGETQYF. CDR3 bases: TGCGCCAGCAGCCAGGCCGCCGTAGGGGAGACCCAGTACTTC.

V gene TRBV10-3 combines with J gene TRBJ1-1; 8 bases match TRBD1. The CDR3 runs to 15 residues. The V and J ends lost 4 bases and 1 base, in that order; junction bases with no gene match: 5. Germline V gene lookup returns CDR1 ENHRY and CDR2 SYGVKD. Here the CDR3 reads CAISGRTGKNTEAFF. The DNA for the CDR3 is TGTGCCATCAGTGGCCGGACAGGGAAGAACACTGAAGCTTTCTTT.

The table lists this clonotype with many counts. The chain joins TRBV7-6 to TRBJ2-7, with a possible D match to TRBD1 (5 bases). This CDR3 contains 14 residues. Trimming pared 5 bases from V and 5 bases from J, leaving 16 bases between. CDR1 is SGHVS and CDR2 is FNYEAQ in the germline V gene. For the CDR3, the DNA is TGTGCCAGCAGCCCCCTGAGCAGGGATCACGAGCAGTACTTC. Amino acid sequence: CASSPLSRDHEQYF.

This chain links TRBV5-5 with TRBJ2-3; tentatively, D is TRBD1 or TRBD2 (5 bases each). Germline values: CDR1 SGHKS, CDR2 YYEKEE (reference sequence). V was trimmed by 3 bases and J by 12 bases, leaving 20 bases between them. CDR3 length: 14 residues. CDR3 in DNA: TGTGCCAGCAGCTCCCCTTGGGACCCAACCCTTCAGTATTTT. It specifies CASSSPWDPTLQYF.

This chain connects TRBV27 to TRBJ2-7, with no clear D. Germline CDR1 reads MNHEY; CDR2 reads SMNVEV (reference sequence). The CDR3 runs 12 residues. V was trimmed by 3 bases and J by 4 bases, leaving 7 bases between them. The CDR3 DNA follows: TGTGCCAGCAGTTTTTGGGGATACGAGCAGTACTTC. Translated, it gives CASSFWGYEQYF.

The V gene is TRBV20-1, the J gene TRBJ1-2, with a tentative D call TRBD1 (5 bases). CDR1 is DFQATT and CDR2 is SNEGSKA in the germline V gene (reference sequence). The ends were cut back, 3 bases at V and 4 bases at J, with 18 bases in the middle. There are 15 residues in the CDR3. The CDR3 DNA reads TGCAGTGCTAGGAACGGGGGGGAGTTGGTCTATGGCTACACCTTC. It is translated as CSARNGGELVYGYTF.

This clonotype was counted between two and nine times. The chain employs TRBV6-1 and TRBJ2-2, with a tentative D call TRBD1 (5 bases). V was shortened by 5 bases and J by 7 bases, with 11 bases between the two germline ends. CDR1 and CDR2 from the germline V gene are MNHNS and SASEGT. CDR3 length equals 13 residues. As DNA, the CDR3 is TGTGCCAGCAGTTATGGGGCCAACGGGGAGCTGTTTTTT. Translation gives CASSYGANGELFF.

This clonotype was seen only a few times. This sequence joins TRBV6-1 and TRBJ2-5; 9 bases are shared with TRBD2. The CDR3 is 16 amino acids. With 3 bases clipped from V and 5 bases from J, the junction kept 10 bases outside the gene matches. Germline-derived CDR1 and CDR2 are MNHNS and SASEGT. In DNA, the CDR3 is TGTGCCAGCAGTGATAGACCGGGACTAGCAATGGAGACCCAGTACTTC. Translation gives CASSDRPGLAMETQYF.

The genes are TRBV4-3 and TRBJ2-6; D not certain. The V gene lost 3 bases and the J gene lost 4 bases, with 10 bases spanning the gap. The CDR3 totals 15 residues. Germline-derived CDR1 and CDR2 are LGHNA and YSLEER. In nucleotides, the CDR3 is TGCGCCAGCAGCCAGGTCCCTACGGGGGCCAACGTCCTGACTTTC. Its protein product is CASSQVPTGANVLTF.

This sequence joins TRBV28 and TRBJ1-6; 10 bases fit TRBD1. The CDR3 totals 14 residues. V lost 5 bases and J lost 11; bases outside the gene matches: 6. Germline-derived CDR1 and CDR2 are MDHEN and SYDVKM. The CDR3 region is CASSGDRGGAPLHF. DNA of the CDR3: TGTGCCAGCAGTGGGGACAGGGGAGGGGCACCCCTCCACTTT.